The sequence of this T cell receptor beta chain was determined in a study of STAT5B mutations in CD4+ large granular lymphocyte leukemia. Findings and caveats of the study: About 26% of private leukemic clonotypes occurred rarely in other patients' non-leukemic repertoires. CD4-sorted patient repertoires seemed more clonal than healthy CD4+ repertoires.

Profiling relied on immunoSEQ multiplex PCR, and the TCRdb table lists in-frame clones only, not all of them. The table lists about 31,000 clones, approximately 91% of them singletons. With respect to this clone: As yet, its antigen is unknown.

Trimming took 3 bases from V and 9 from J, leaving 18 bases between them. Germline V lookup: CDR1 WSHSY, CDR2 SAAADI. The length of the CDR3 is 15 residues. The sequenced material came from CD4+ T cells from blood buffy coats. The TCR comes from a human donor in good health. The V gene is TRBV10-2, the J gene TRBJ2-1; D possibly matches TRBD1 or TRBD2 (5 bases each). The CDR3 DNA reads as TGCGCCAGCAGTGAAGTGGGACCGCCATACGGTGAGCAGTTCTTC. This translates into CASSEVGPPYGEQFF.